This is a list of T cell receptor beta chains from one sample in a study of blood T cells in healthy people across ages. TCRdb reprocessed the 5' RACE reads with MiXCR, giving one entry per CDR3 protein. The sample contains around 900,000 distinct CDR3 sequences, roughly half of which appear only once. The sequencing input was blood. The receptors derive from a woman between 55 and 75 years old in good health. Both conserved end residues are part of each CDR3. A D gene is named only where the DNA matches it firmly. Some rows mark clone size as missing; the rest say once, few, many or name a class of expanded clone.

>16|TRBV28|TRBD2|TRBJ2-7|-
TGTGCCAGCAGTTCACCGGCGCGGGAGGCTTACGACGAGCAGTACTTC
CASSSPAREAYDEQYF
>16|TRBV5-1|-|TRBJ1-2|-
TGCGCCAGCAGCTTGATGTCCGGGGGAACTAACTATGGCTACACCTTC
CASSLMSGGTNYGYTF
>15|TRBV3-1|TRBD1|TRBJ2-4|-
TGTGCCAGCAGCCGAACAGGGGTAGCCAAAAACATTCAGTACTTC
CASSRTGVAKNIQYF
>15|TRBV6-2/TRBV6-3|TRBD2|TRBJ2-7|-
TGTGCCAGCAGACCCCAAGGTAGCGGGAACTACGAGCAGTACTTC
CASRPQGSGNYEQYF
>16|TRBV7-9|-|TRBJ2-7|-
TGTGCCAGCAGCTTAGTCGGGGGAGTTGGGTCCTACGAGCAGTACTTC
CASSLVGGVGSYEQYF
>14|TRBV20-1|-|TRBJ2-7|-
TGCAGTGGCGCCGATCATGGGCGCATGGTCGAGCAGTACTTC
CSGADHGRMVEQYF
>17|TRBV6-1|-|TRBJ2-5|-
TGTGCCAGCAGTCCTTCTGGGGTGGACACTAGAGCGGAGACCCAGTACTTC
CASSPSGVDTRAETQYF
>16|TRBV20-1|-|TRBJ1-4|-
TGCAGTGCTAGAGACGGCAGGGGTAGGACTAATGAAAAACTGTTTTTT
CSARDGRGRTNEKLFF
>16|TRBV15|-|TRBJ2-5|-
TGTGCCACCAGCAGAGGGGGCCAGGGAGGAGCAGAGACCCAGTACTTC
CATSRGGQGGAETQYF
>11|TRBV6-2/TRBV6-3|-|TRBJ2-7|-
TGTGCCAGCAGTCCCGAGGTCGAGCAGTACTTC
CASSPEVEQYF
>15|TRBV4-3|TRBD1|TRBJ2-5|many
TGCGCCAGCAGCCAAGATGTGACAGGGGTCGGGACCCAGTACTTC
CASSQDVTGVGTQYF
>15|TRBV18|TRBD2|TRBJ2-5|-
TGTGCCAGCTCTCCTAGGACTAGCGCGGGGGAGACCCAGTACTTC
CASSPRTSAGETQYF
>14|TRBV28|-|TRBJ2-1|-
TGTGCCAACAGTTTAGTACTCGCCCGCAATGAGCAGTTCTTC
CANSLVLARNEQFF
>13|TRBV29-1|TRBD2|TRBJ2-4|few
TGCAGCGTTACTAGCGGGAACCAAAACATTCAGTACTTC
CSVTSGNQNIQYF
>13|TRBV10-3|-|TRBJ2-3|few
TGTGCCATCAGTAAGTGGGGCACAGATACGCAGTATTTT
CAISKWGTDTQYF
>15|TRBV29-1|-|TRBJ2-5|-
TGCAGCGTATCCCCCTTGGCGGGATTAGGGGAGACCCAGTACTTC
CSVSPLAGLGETQYF
>13|TRBV9|-|TRBJ1-3|-
TGTGCCAGCAGCGTAACAGCTGGAAACACCATATATTTT
CASSVTAGNTIYF